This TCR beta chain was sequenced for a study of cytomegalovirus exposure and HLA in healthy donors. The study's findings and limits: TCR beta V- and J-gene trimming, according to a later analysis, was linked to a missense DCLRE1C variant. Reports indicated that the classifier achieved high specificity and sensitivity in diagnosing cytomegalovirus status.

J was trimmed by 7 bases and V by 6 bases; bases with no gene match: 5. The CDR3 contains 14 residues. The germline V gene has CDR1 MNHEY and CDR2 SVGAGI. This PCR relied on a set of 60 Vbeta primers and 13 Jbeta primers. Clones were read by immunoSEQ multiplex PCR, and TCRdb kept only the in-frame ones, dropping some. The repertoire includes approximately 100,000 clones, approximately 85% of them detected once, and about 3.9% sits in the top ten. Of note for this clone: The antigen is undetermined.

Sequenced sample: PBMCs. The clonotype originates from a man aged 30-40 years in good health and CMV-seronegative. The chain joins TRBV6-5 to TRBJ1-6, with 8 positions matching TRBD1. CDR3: CASRTGGENSPLHF. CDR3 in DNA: TGTGCCAGCAGAACAGGGGGAGAGAATTCACCCCTCCACTTT.